The 24 T cell receptor beta chains presented below share a single source sample, sequenced in a study of blood T cells in healthy people across ages. Sample-barcoded 5' priming and a J-beta primer mix drove a second PCR of about 6 to 11 cycles. Each CDR3 protein is one row after TCRdb ran MiXCR on the 5' RACE reads. This repertoire shows fewer than 1,000,000 distinct CDR3 sequences, 40% to 50% found once; its top ten account for roughly 19%. Sequencing input: blood. The receptor source for this set is a man in his sixties in good health.

The genes are TRBV7-2 and TRBJ2-7, with D possibly being TRBD1 or TRBD2 (5 bases each). V dropped 6 bases and J dropped 2 bases, with 17 bases sitting between them. Looked up from germline, CDR1 is SGHTA and CDR2 is FQGNSA. CDR3 length: 15 amino acids. The CDR3: CASRSSGHLTYEQYF. CDR3 nucleotides: TGTGCCAGCAGATCAAGCGGACACCTTACCTACGAGCAGTACTTC.

This chain uses TRBV11-2 with TRBJ2-1, with 14 bases aligning to TRBD2. This CDR3 spans 20 amino acids. V lost 0 bases, J lost 0 bases, and 7 bases stayed unmatched. Germline CDR1 SGHAT, CDR2 FQNNGV. CDR3 nucleotides: TGTGCCAGCAGCTTAGATAGTGGGACTAGCGGGGGCCGCTCCTACAATGAGCAGTTCTTC. The encoded protein is CASSLDSGTSGGRSYNEQFF.

This clonotype was seen ten or more times. This CDR3 reads CASSPGVGNIQYF. Here the CDR3 DNA reads TGCGCCAGCAGCCCCGGGGTAGGGAACATTCAGTACTTC. The chain employs TRBV4-1 and TRBJ2-4; possible D gene TRBD2, 5 bases. Trimming removed 4 bases from V and 7 bases from J, with 11 bases in between. Germline CDR1 MGHRA, CDR2 YSYEKL. This CDR3 region has 13 residues.

This clonotype was counted once. This chain joins TRBV11-2 and TRBJ1-2; tentatively, D is TRBD1 (5 bases). The CDR3 totals 15 residues. V lost 0 bases and J 5 bases, leaving 13 bases between the germline ends. Germline V gene sequence: CDR1 SGHAT, CDR2 FQNNGV. The DNA for the CDR3 is TGTGCCAGCAGCTTAGATGGGACGGGTACATATGGCTACACCTTC. Its translation is CASSLDGTGTYGYTF. The full variable domain, in which reference TRBV11-2 and TRBJ1-2 provide the parts outside the CDR3, is EAGVAQSPRYKIIEKRQSVAFWCNPISGHATLYWYQQILGQGPKLLIQFQNNGVVDDSQLPKDRFSAERLKGVDSTLKIQPAKLEDSAVYLCASSLDGTGTYGYTFGSGTRLTVV.

In this sample, this clonotype turned up a few times. The rearrangement links TRBV7-8 to TRBJ1-6, with 10 bases identical to TRBD1. This CDR3 spans 15 amino acids. V lost 5 bases and J lost 3; bases outside the gene matches: 1. In germline, CDR1 is SGHVS, CDR2 FQNEAQ. CDR3 sequence reads: CASSRTGGYNSPLHF. CDR3 in DNA: TGTGCCAGCAGCCGGACAGGGGGCTATAATTCACCCCTCCACTTT.

This clonotype was picked up a small number of times. This chain uses TRBV5-1 with TRBJ1-2, with 10 bases identical to TRBD1. This CDR3 comprises 15 residues. The junction had 2 bases not matched to a gene; V was cut back by 3 bases and J by 0 bases. The germline CDR1 and CDR2 sequences are SGHRS and YFSETQ. The CDR3 nucleotides read TGCGCCAGCAGCTCTGGACAGGGGGCTAACTATGGCTACACCTTC. The encoded protein is CASSSGQGANYGYTF.

This sequence joins TRBV18 and TRBJ2-1; D is uncertain. The CDR3 totals 13 residues. Germline CDR1 is KGHSH and CDR2 is LQKENI. Trimming took 1 base from V and 6 from J, leaving 7 bases between them. CDR3 DNA sequence: TGTGCCAGCTCACCACGAAATGGCAATGAGCAGTTCTTC. Encoded protein: CASSPRNGNEQFF.

This clonotype was counted ten times or more. CDR3 loop: CASRKGGTVLEQFF. CDR3 nucleotides: TGCGCCAGCAGAAAAGGGGGCACGGTCCTGGAGCAGTTCTTC. The chain recombines TRBV10-2 with TRBJ2-1; 7 bases align to TRBD1. V was pared by 6 bases and J by 10 bases, with 12 bases of the junction left unmatched. The germline gives CDR1 WSHSY, CDR2 SAAADI. The CDR3 is made up of 14 amino acids.

This clonotype was seen only a few times. The rearrangement joins TRBV5-6 to TRBJ1-2, with D hard to call. Looked up from germline, CDR1 is SGHDT and CDR2 is YYEEEE. The CDR3 contains 14 residues. Between the trimmed V and J ends, which lost 4 bases and 4 bases, there was a span of 14 bases. CDR3 sequence: CASSPPRQSYGYTF. As DNA, the CDR3 is TGTGCCAGCAGCCCCCCCCGGCAGTCCTATGGCTACACCTTC.

There are a few counts of this clonotype. The chain is built from TRBV5-6 and TRBJ2-7; 11 bases fit TRBD2. The J call may be faulty, since TRBJ2-5 better matches the DNA end. CDR3 length: 16 residues. Germline values: CDR1 SGHDT, CDR2 YYEEEE. CDR3 DNA sequence: TGTGCCAGCAGCTTCTCCGGGACTAGCGGTGCTGGGACCCAGTACTTC. Its protein is CASSFSGTSGAGTQYF.

This chain links TRBV6-5 with TRBJ1-2; TRBD1 is a possible D gene (6 bases). The V and J ends lost 8 bases and 4 bases respectively, with 11 bases between them. Germline values: CDR1 MNHEY, CDR2 SVGAGI. The CDR3 extends over 12 amino acids. CDR3 amino acids: CASAGHLYGYTF. CDR3 nucleotides: TGTGCCAGCGCGGGACACCTCTATGGCTACACCTTC.

This chain joins TRBV7-2 and TRBJ2-1; perhaps D is TRBD1 or TRBD2 (5 bases each). The CDR3 runs 15 residues. The germline V gene encodes CDR1 SGHTA and CDR2 FQGNSA. V was pared by 6 bases and J by 12 bases, with 24 bases between. The CDR3 coding sequence is TGTGCCAGCAGACCTCCCGGGACCAGTACAAGGAGGCAGTTCTTC. Encoded protein: CASRPPGTSTRRQFF.

Comment on this clonotype: The junction shows a germline mismatch at one end, possibly a read error. The J gene is TRBJ1-2, the V gene TRBV7-2; no clear D. From germline, CDR1 is SGHTA and CDR2 FQGNSA. The CDR3 contains 13 residues. The CDR3 loop is CANSTYIDYGYTF. The CDR3 DNA sequence: TGTGCCAACAGCACTTACATCGACTATGGCTACACCTTC.

The chain has TRBV20-1 and TRBJ1-3, with D uncertain. Trimming took off 2 bases at V and 0 bases at J, with 14 bases between the two ends. CDR3 length: 16 residues. Germline lookup yields CDR1 DFQATT and CDR2 SNEGSKA (reference sequence). The CDR3 DNA follows: TGCAGTGCTAGACCAAAGACGGTACTCTCTGGAAACACCATATATTTT. It yields the protein CSARPKTVLSGNTIYF.

The rearrangement joins TRBV4-1 to TRBJ2-7, with 7 bases aligning to TRBD1. V was clipped by 4 bases and J by 0 bases; unmatched bases: 6. The CDR3 has 15 amino acids. The V gene's germline CDR1 is MGHRA and CDR2 YSYEKL. The CDR3, as DNA: TGCGCCAGCAGCCGAGAAGGGGGCCTCTCCTACGAGCAGTACTTC. Translated, it gives CASSREGGLSYEQYF.

This clonotype was observed once. CDR3 bases: TGTGCCAGAAAAATTCGGGACTCCGTTTACTACGAGCAGTACTTC. Translation: CARKIRDSVYYEQYF. The V gene is TRBV27, the J gene TRBJ2-7; TRBD2 is a possible D gene (6 bases). V shed 9 bases and J shed 3 bases, with 21 bases lying between them. The germline V gene encodes CDR1 MNHEY and CDR2 SMNVEV (reference sequence). This CDR3 region has 15 residues.

The gene calls are TRBV12-3 or TRBV12-4 and TRBJ2-5; 8 nucleotides align to TRBD1. The J call is doubtful: the DNA matches TRBJ2-7 better. The CDR3 covers 14 residues. CDR3 coding DNA: TGTGCCAGCAGTTCAAGGACAGGGTCTAGCGAGCAGTACTTC. Translation: CASSSRTGSSEQYF.

This clonotype was found a few times. The V call is TRBV4-1, the J call TRBJ2-2; D gene ambiguous. From germline, CDR1 is MGHRA and CDR2 YSYEKL. This CDR3 is built from 15 residues. The V and J ends lost 3 bases and 2 bases respectively, with 10 bases between them. This chain's CDR3 is CASSQALANTGELFF. The DNA for the CDR3 is TGCGCCAGCAGCCAGGCCCTGGCCAACACCGGGGAGCTGTTTTTT.

This clonotype has a count of ten or more. The chain employs TRBV20-1 and TRBJ2-3; D is perhaps TRBD2 (6 bases). Germline values: CDR1 DFQATT, CDR2 SNEGSKA (reference sequence). V lost 0 bases to trimming and J lost 4 bases, with 14 bases between them. The CDR3 totals 15 residues. CDR3 region: CSARDVAEISDTQYF. CDR3 sequence (DNA): TGCAGTGCTAGAGACGTAGCGGAAATTTCAGATACGCAGTATTTT.

The gene calls are TRBV12-3 or TRBV12-4 and TRBJ2-2; D gene uncertain. The CDR3 has 13 amino acids. V was trimmed by 5 bases and J by 7 bases, leaving 11 bases between them. The CDR3, as DNA: TGTGCCAGCAGTATCGACTGGGTCGGGGAGCTGTTTTTT. Amino acids: CASSIDWVGELFF.

The genes are TRBV19 and TRBJ2-6, with a tentative D call TRBD1 (6 bases). Germline V lookup: CDR1 LNHDA, CDR2 SQIVND (reference sequence). Trimming removed 1 base from V and 0 bases from J, with 16 bases in between. CDR3 length: 19 residues. The CDR3 loop reads CASSIGGRQGRSGANVLTF. In DNA, the CDR3 is TGTGCCAGTAGTATAGGGGGGCGTCAGGGGCGCTCTGGGGCCAACGTCCTGACTTTC. Supplemented by reference TRBV19 and TRBJ2-6, the full variable domain reads DGGITQSPKYLFRKEGQNVTLSCEQNLNHDAMYWYRQDPGQGLRLIYYSQIVNDFQKGDIAEGYSVSREKKESFPLTVTSAQKNPTAFYLCASSIGGRQGRSGANVLTFGAGSRLTVL.

The CDR3 DNA sequence: TGTGCCAGCAGCCACTTCACGACAGGGGGCAGGGATACGCAGTATTTT. Amino acid sequence: CASSHFTTGGRDTQYF. This chain links TRBV3-1 with TRBJ2-3; TRBD1 aligns across 10 bases. This CDR3 comprises 16 residues. The germline V gene has CDR1 LGHDT and CDR2 YNNKEL (reference sequence). Losses at the gene ends were 3 bases for V and 6 bases for J; bases not matched to a gene: 9.

V and J are TRBV21-1 and TRBJ2-3. TRBV21-1 is flagged as a pseudogene. This CDR3 has 12 residues. CDR3 amino acids: CASSNPTDTQYF. Written as DNA, the CDR3 is TGTGCCAGCAGCAACCCCACAGATACGCAGTATTTT.

In its sample, this clonotype was seen a few times. The rearrangement uses TRBV3-1 and TRBJ2-1; no reliable D call. This CDR3 comprises 14 residues. Looked up from germline, CDR1 is LGHDT and CDR2 is YNNKEL (reference sequence). Trimming removed 0 bases at V and 2 bases at J, with 5 bases between. In nucleotides, the CDR3 is TGTGCCAGCAGCCAAGACCTTCCCTACAATGAGCAGTTCTTC. Its protein is CASSQDLPYNEQFF.